Below, 3 T cell receptor beta chains from the same sample are listed, as sequenced in a study of T cells in Graves' hyperthyroidism and ophthalmopathy. RNA transcripts yielded amplified TCR beta CDR3 regions. Using the HTBI primer set, a first-round RT-PCR was run on the TCR CDR3. A single record per CDR3 protein comes from TCRdb applying MiXCR to the multiplex PCR reads. The sample has around 340,000 distinct CDR3 sequences, approximately 18% seen once. The sample consisted of blood. These receptors were collected from a woman aged 25 to 39 with Graves' hyperthyroidism that later progressed to Graves' ophthalmopathy.

The chain links TRBV20-1 to TRBJ2-2; TRBD2 agrees at 7 bases. V gave up 6 bases and J gave up 6 bases; unmatched junction bases: 16. The CDR3 has 16 residues. Germline CDR1 and CDR2: DFQATT and SNEGSKA (reference sequence). The CDR3 DNA follows: TGCAGTGCCGGGACGTCTAGCGGCGTCAACGCCGGGGAGCTGTTTTTT. Encoded protein: CSAGTSSGVNAGELFF.

This clonotype was detected many times. The junction does not match germline at one end; this may be a read error. V and J are TRBV6-4 and TRBJ1-2; no definite D call. Per the germline V gene, CDR1 is MRHNA and CDR2 is SNTAGT. This CDR3 is built from 16 residues. This chain's CDR3 is CASSYSSVKSGYGYTF. In DNA form, the CDR3 reads TGTGCCAGCAGTTACTCCAGCGTTAAGTCGGGCTATGGCTACACCTTC.

The table lists this clonotype with a few counts. V usage is TRBV20-1 and J usage is TRBJ2-7; 12 positions agree with TRBD2. Trimming cost V 6 bases and J 5 bases; bases outside gene matches: 11. Germline assignment: CDR1 DFQATT and CDR2 SNEGSKA (reference sequence). This CDR3 contains 15 residues. CDR3 in amino acids: CSAYDRLAGANEQYF. CDR3 sequence (DNA): TGCAGTGCCTACGACCGACTAGCGGGAGCTAACGAGCAGTACTTC.